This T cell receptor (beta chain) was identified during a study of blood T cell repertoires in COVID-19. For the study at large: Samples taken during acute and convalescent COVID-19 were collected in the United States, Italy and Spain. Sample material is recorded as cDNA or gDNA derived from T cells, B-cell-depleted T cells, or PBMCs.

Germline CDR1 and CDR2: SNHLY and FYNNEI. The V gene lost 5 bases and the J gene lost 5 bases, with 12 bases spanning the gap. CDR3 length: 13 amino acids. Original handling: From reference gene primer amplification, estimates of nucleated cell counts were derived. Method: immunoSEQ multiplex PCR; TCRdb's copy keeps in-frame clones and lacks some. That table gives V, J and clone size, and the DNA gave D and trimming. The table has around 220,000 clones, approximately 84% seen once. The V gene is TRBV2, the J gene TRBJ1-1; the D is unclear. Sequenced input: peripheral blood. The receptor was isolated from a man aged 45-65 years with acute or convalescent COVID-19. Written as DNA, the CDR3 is TGTGCCAGCAGTCGATCTACAGAGACTGAAGCTTTCTTT. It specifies CASSRSTETEAFF.